This passage covers 28 T cell receptor beta chains from one sample sequenced in a study of cytomegalovirus exposure and HLA in healthy donors. Primers: 60 Vbeta forward and 13 Jbeta reverse. The assay was immunoSEQ multiplex PCR, and TCRdb's table has in-frame clones only and misses some. The sample records about 120,000 clones, about two thirds being singletons. Sequenced material: PBMCs. The receptors were sampled from a man younger than 45 in good health and CMV-seronegative.

The rearrangement links TRBV15 to TRBJ2-7; 8 nucleotides match TRBD1. Trimming cost V 5 bases and J 6 bases; bases outside gene matches: 9. Germline V gives CDR1 LNHNV, CDR2 YYDKDF (reference sequence). The CDR3 totals 14 residues. The CDR3 DNA reads TGTGCCACCAGCTTTTCCTCGACAGGGGTCGAGCAGTACTTC. This codes for CATSFSSTGVEQYF.

The genes are TRBV7-6 and TRBJ2-6; possibly TRBD2 for D (6 bases). The length of the CDR3 is 15 residues. The ends were cut back, 3 bases at V and 0 bases at J, with 6 bases in the middle. Germline V CDR1 and CDR2: SGHVS, FNYEAQ. The CDR3 spells CASSFGSSGANVLTF. DNA for the CDR3: TGTGCCAGCAGCTTCGGGAGCTCTGGGGCCAACGTCCTGACTTTC.

Only a few counts were recorded for this clone. This sequence joins TRBV10-2 and TRBJ2-7; 7 positions agree with TRBD2. This CDR3 has 14 residues. V dropped 6 bases and J dropped 2; count of bases not matched to a gene: 7. Per the germline V gene, CDR1 is WSHSY and CDR2 is SAAADI. The CDR3 coding sequence is TGCGCCAGCAGCGGACTAGTTAACACCTACGAGCAGTACTTC. Its translation is CASSGLVNTYEQYF.

V and J are TRBV6-6 and TRBJ2-7; 10 bases line up with TRBD1. CDR3 length: 13 amino acids. The junction had 5 bases not matched to a gene; V was cut back by 7 bases and J by 5 bases. In germline, CDR1 is MNHNY, CDR2 SVGAGI (reference sequence). CDR3 nucleotides: TGTGCCAGCAATGACAGGGGGCCCAACGAGCAGTACTTC. It is translated as CASNDRGPNEQYF.

This chain links TRBV9 with TRBJ2-2; possibly TRBD2 for D (6 bases). V lost 4 bases, J lost 6 bases, and 16 bases lay in between. This CDR3 region has 15 residues. Germline V gives CDR1 SGDLS, CDR2 YYNGEE. CDR3 loop: CASSPQSTGAGELFF. CDR3 in DNA: TGTGCCAGCAGCCCACAATCGACGGGAGCCGGGGAGCTGTTTTTT.

The rearrangement uses TRBV4-3 and TRBJ2-1; the match to TRBD1 covers 7 bases. Germline CDR1 LGHNA, CDR2 YSLEER. Unmatched junction bases numbered 6, after V lost 1 base and J lost 0 bases. This CDR3 contains 17 residues. Here the CDR3 DNA reads TGCGCCAGCAGCCAAGCTACGAGACAGGGCTCCTACAATGAGCAGTTCTTC. Its translation: CASSQATRQGSYNEQFF.

CDR3 amino acids: CAWTGWGGYTF. CDR3 DNA sequence: TGTGCCTGGACAGGGTGGGGTGGCTACACCTTC. The J gene is TRBJ1-2, the V gene TRBV30, with D perhaps matching TRBD1 (5 bases). V dropped 4 bases and J dropped 7 bases, with 10 bases sitting between them. Germline CDR1 is GTSNPN and CDR2 is SVGIG (reference sequence). CDR3 length equals 11 residues.

The chain is built from TRBV5-4 and TRBJ2-3, with unresolved D. Per the germline V gene, CDR1 is SGHNT and CDR2 is YYREEE (reference sequence). The V end was cut by 4 bases, the J end by 0 bases, with 3 bases between. CDR3 length: 12 residues. The CDR3 DNA follows: TGTGCCAGCAGCCCAAGCACAGATACGCAGTATTTT. Translation gives CASSPSTDTQYF.

The rearrangement uses TRBV2 and TRBJ1-6; TRBD1 agrees at 8 bases. Losses at the gene ends were 5 bases for V and 10 bases for J; bases not matched to a gene: 10. The V gene's germline CDR1 is SNHLY and CDR2 FYNNEI. CDR3 length equals 15 residues. The CDR3 region has the DNA TGTGCCAGCAGTCTAGGGACAGGCGGAGGATCACCCCTCCACTTT. It is translated as CASSLGTGGGSPLHF.

This rearrangement joins TRBV27 to TRBJ2-2; D is ambiguous. V was cut by 0 bases and J by 3 bases, with 8 bases left in between. Germline lookup yields CDR1 MNHEY and CDR2 SMNVEV (reference sequence). The CDR3 runs 15 residues. CDR3 residues: CASSLSEYYTGELFF. Written as DNA, the CDR3 is TGTGCCAGCAGTTTATCGGAGTATTACACCGGGGAGCTGTTTTTT.

The sample holds a few counts of this clone. One end of the junction fails to match germline, which may point to a read error. The rearrangement links TRBV7-9 to TRBJ2-7, with TRBD1 matching over 8 bases. The CDR3 is 15 amino acids. CDR1 SEHNR and CDR2 FQNEAQ come from the germline V gene (reference sequence). As DNA, the CDR3 is TGTTCCAGCAGCTTAGGTCAGGGGGCCTTCTACGAGCAGTACTTC. This encodes CSSSLGQGAFYEQYF.

This clone was observed a single time. This chain connects TRBV7-2 to TRBJ2-7, with D unresolved. The CDR3 is 13 amino acids. The V end was cut by 5 bases, the J end by 0 bases, with 8 bases between. Per germline, CDR1 SGHTA and CDR2 FQGNSA. In DNA form, the CDR3 reads TGTGCCAGCAGCCCAGACAACTCCTACGAGCAGTACTTC. This codes for CASSPDNSYEQYF.

This clone was seen more than once but under ten times. DNA for the CDR3: TGTGCCAGCAGCCAAGAGGAGGGGCGGCAGTTCTATGGCTACACCTTC. Amino acid sequence: CASSQEEGRQFYGYTF. The V gene is TRBV4-2, the J gene TRBJ1-2; TRBD1 is a possible D gene (5 bases). Deletions cut 0 bases from V and 4 bases from J, with 15 bases between. Per germline, CDR1 LGHNA and CDR2 YNFKEQ. The CDR3 runs to 16 residues.

The rearrangement joins TRBV10-1 to TRBJ2-2; 7 bases align to TRBD2. The CDR3 extends over 15 amino acids. Germline V lookup: CDR1 WNHNN, CDR2 SYGVQD (reference sequence). V was clipped by 0 bases and J by 7 bases; unmatched bases: 5. The CDR3 bases are TGCGCCAGCAGTGAGTCGGGGAGGGTTGGCGGGGAGCTGTTTTTT. Its translation is CASSESGRVGGELFF.

V gene TRBV5-1 combines with J gene TRBJ1-2; TRBD1 is a possible D gene (6 bases). CDR3 size: 15 residues. CDR1 and CDR2 from the germline V gene are SGHRS and YFSETQ. Trimming took off 4 bases at V and 2 bases at J, with 15 bases between the two ends. CDR3 coding DNA: TGCGCCAGCAGCCCGGCAGGGGAACCGAACTATGGCTACACCTTC. Amino acid sequence: CASSPAGEPNYGYTF. Full variable domain (missing parts from reference TRBV5-1 and TRBJ1-2): KAGVTQTPRYLIKTRGQQVTLSCSPISGHRSVSWYQQTPGQGLQFLFEYFSETQRNKGNFPGRFSGRQFSNSRSEMNVSTLELGDSALYLCASSPAGEPNYGYTFGSGTRLTVV.

The chain couples TRBV7-9 to TRBJ1-4; 8 bases map to TRBD1. The V and J ends lost 4 bases and 6 bases, in that order; junction bases with no gene match: 7. Looked up from germline, CDR1 is SEHNR and CDR2 is FQNEAQ (reference sequence). This CDR3 has 15 amino acids. CDR3 coding DNA: TGTGCCAGCAGCTCTCCGACAGGGGAGGATGAAAAACTGTTTTTT. This gives the protein CASSSPTGEDEKLFF.

The genes are TRBV7-9 and TRBJ1-4, with a weak D call TRBD1 (5 bases). V gave up 2 bases and J gave up 8 bases, with 9 bases separating them. The CDR3 extends over 13 amino acids. Germline V gene data show CDR1 as SEHNR and CDR2 as FQNEAQ (reference sequence). The CDR3 nucleotides read TGTGCCAGCAGCTTATGGGCAGGGGAAAAACTGTTTTTT. Translated: CASSLWAGEKLFF.

The rearrangement uses TRBV7-2 and TRBJ2-1, with 13 bases identical to TRBD2. This CDR3 contains 19 residues. Unmatched junction bases numbered 10, after V lost 5 bases and J lost 0 bases. Germline CDR1 SGHTA, CDR2 FQGNSA. The CDR3 DNA is TGTGCCAGCAGCAAACCGACCGGACTAGCGGGGGCCTCCTACAATGAGCAGTTCTTC. It specifies CASSKPTGLAGASYNEQFF.

The rearrangement uses TRBV5-1 and TRBJ2-5; the match to TRBD2 covers 11 bases. V lost 4 bases, J lost 2 bases, and 13 bases stayed unmatched. The CDR3 consists of 18 residues. The germline CDR1 and CDR2 sequences are SGHRS and YFSETQ. The CDR3 sequence is CASSTGGLSGGEQETQYF. The CDR3 bases are TGCGCCAGCAGCACCGGGGGTCTTAGCGGGGGGGAACAAGAGACCCAGTACTTC.

In its sample, this clone was seen a few times. This chain joins TRBV10-1 and TRBJ2-7, with D unclear. The CDR3 is made up of 15 amino acids. Germline V CDR1 and CDR2: WNHNN, SYGVQD (reference sequence). V dropped 4 bases and J dropped 9 bases, with 22 bases sitting between them. The CDR3 bases are TGCGCCAGCAGTGCCGTGACGGAGAATCCTTTTGGGCAGTACTTC. This translates into CASSAVTENPFGQYF.

In DNA, the CDR3 is TGTGCCAGCAGTTTATCGCTAGGGGCTTTTCTGTTTTTT. Translated, it gives CASSLSLGAFLFF. The chain is built from TRBV27 and TRBJ1-4; D is possibly TRBD1 (5 bases). Germline V lookup: CDR1 MNHEY, CDR2 SMNVEV (reference sequence). CDR3 length: 13 residues. The V end lost 0 bases, the J end lost 14 bases, and 13 bases lay between the germline ends.

The chain has TRBV7-2 and TRBJ1-1; 9 nucleotides agree with TRBD1. The V gene's germline CDR1 is SGHTA and CDR2 FQGNSA. The CDR3 spans 13 residues. With V trimmed by 3 bases and J by 7 bases, 3 bases remained unmatched. CDR3: CASSFGTGFEAFF. The CDR3, as DNA: TGTGCCAGCAGCTTCGGGACAGGGTTTGAAGCTTTCTTT.

This clone was observed a few times. The rearrangement joins TRBV2 to TRBJ1-1; D is undetermined. Per germline, CDR1 SNHLY and CDR2 FYNNEI. The CDR3 has 13 amino acids. V gave up 4 bases and J gave up 5 bases, with 11 bases separating them. The CDR3 sequence is CASSGHRETEAFF. In DNA form, the CDR3 reads TGTGCCAGCAGTGGACACCGGGAGACTGAAGCTTTCTTT. Together with reference TRBV2 and TRBJ1-1, the CDR3 gives the full variable domain: EPEVTQTPSHQVTQMGQEVILRCVPISNHLYFYWYRQILGQKVEFLVSFYNNEISEKSEIFDDQFSVERPDGSNFTLKIRSTKLEDSAMYFCASSGHRETEAFFGQGTRLTVV.

The chain links TRBV28 to TRBJ2-7, with D tentatively TRBD1 (6 bases). The V end lost 3 bases, the J end lost 1 base, and 10 bases lay between the germline ends. Per the germline V gene, CDR1 is MDHEN and CDR2 is SYDVKM. CDR3 length: 14 amino acids. The CDR3 bases are TGTGCCAGCAGTTTCGCAGGACAGTCCTACGAGCAGTACTTC. This sequence encodes CASSFAGQSYEQYF.

V usage is TRBV19 and J usage is TRBJ1-6, with TRBD1 as a possible D gene (6 bases). Germline assignment: CDR1 LNHDA and CDR2 SQIVND (reference sequence). V was shortened by 6 bases and J by 7 bases, with 19 bases between the two germline ends. CDR3 length equals 16 residues. The CDR3 bases are TGTGCCAGTAGAGAACCAGGGGACGGTGGCAATTCACCCCTCCACTTT. This encodes CASREPGDGGNSPLHF. The full variable domain, rest sourced from reference TRBV19 and TRBJ1-6, is DGGITQSPKYLFRKEGQNVTLSCEQNLNHDAMYWYRQDPGQGLRLIYYSQIVNDFQKGDIAEGYSVSREKKESFPLTVTSAQKNPTAFYLCASREPGDGGNSPLHFGNGTRLTVT.

Turning to this clone: The junction shows a germline mismatch at one end, possibly a read error. The V and J genes are TRBV7-9 and TRBJ1-2; TRBD1 aligns across 7 bases. Germline CDR1 reads SEHNR; CDR2 reads FQNEAQ (reference sequence). CDR3 length: 13 residues. CDR3 protein: CSSSSTGFYGYTF. As DNA, the CDR3 is TGTTCCAGCAGCTCGACAGGGTTTTATGGCTACACCTTC.

The rearrangement uses TRBV27 and TRBJ2-7, with D tentatively TRBD1 (6 bases). This CDR3 comprises 12 residues. Germline lookup yields CDR1 MNHEY and CDR2 SMNVEV (reference sequence). Here the CDR3 reads CVAGTPTDEQYF. The DNA for the CDR3 is TGTGTCGCAGGGACACCCACCGACGAGCAGTACTTC.

The chain employs TRBV11-2 and TRBJ1-1; TRBD1 matches at 9 bases. There are 14 residues in the CDR3. With 4 bases clipped from V and 8 bases from J, the junction kept 8 bases outside the gene matches. CDR1 and CDR2 from the germline V gene are SGHAT and FQNNGV. CDR3 region: CASSWPGQGREAFF. In nucleotides, the CDR3 is TGTGCCAGCAGCTGGCCGGGACAGGGACGCGAAGCTTTCTTT.